These T cell receptor beta chains were read from a single sample in a study of T cells after yellow fever vaccination. One entry per CDR3 protein, called by TCRdb with MiXCR from the 5' RACE reads. Among 250,000 to 300,000 distinct CDR3 sequences listed, under 9% were seen once. The sequenced sample was CD4+ T cells sorted from PBMCs, obtained 5 days after the yellow fever booster vaccination. The receptors were gathered from a man between 18 and 35 years old who received the YFV17D yellow fever vaccine. CDR3s leave out the opening cysteine and the closing phenylalanine or tryptophan.

cdr3_aa: ASSLDGATANTGELF; v_call: TRBV11-2; j_call: TRBJ2-2
cdr3_aa: ASNVGGAGDTEAF; v_call: TRBV5-1; j_call: TRBJ1-1
cdr3_aa: ASSPEGQGSNIQY; v_call: TRBV7-9; j_call: TRBJ2-4
cdr3_aa: ASSSFQRGKETQY; v_call: TRBV27; j_call: TRBJ2-5
cdr3_aa: ASSHRGGKNTEAF; v_call: TRBV6-5; j_call: TRBJ1-1
cdr3_aa: SARDQNQPQH; v_call: TRBV20-1; j_call: TRBJ1-5
cdr3_aa: ASSLFARGGNTEAF; v_call: TRBV5-6; j_call: TRBJ1-1
cdr3_aa: SASDSLSGNTIY; v_call: TRBV20-1; j_call: TRBJ1-3
cdr3_aa: SARVAGSNTGELF; v_call: TRBV20-1; j_call: TRBJ2-2
cdr3_aa: ASRPRDSNSPLH; v_call: TRBV6-9; j_call: TRBJ1-6
cdr3_aa: SISRTAQETQY; v_call: TRBV29-1; j_call: TRBJ2-5
cdr3_aa: ASSTTSQETQY; v_call: TRBV2; j_call: TRBJ2-5
cdr3_aa: ASSLVWRSEKLF; v_call: TRBV7-2; j_call: TRBJ1-4
cdr3_aa: ASSYYGGANYEQF; v_call: TRBV6-6; j_call: TRBJ2-1
cdr3_aa: SASVSPSYNEQF; v_call: TRBV20-1; j_call: TRBJ2-1
cdr3_aa: ASREKVPYNEQF; v_call: TRBV6-1; j_call: TRBJ2-1
cdr3_aa: ASSLTLGNIQY; v_call: TRBV5-6; j_call: TRBJ2-4
cdr3_aa: ASSPYLRGEAF; v_call: TRBV7-9; j_call: TRBJ1-1
cdr3_aa: AWQAGSNEQF; v_call: TRBV30; j_call: TRBJ2-1
cdr3_aa: SAMDRLNTEAF; v_call: TRBV20-1; j_call: TRBJ1-1
cdr3_aa: ASSLSRAGTEAF; v_call: TRBV12-3/TRBV12-4; j_call: TRBJ1-1
cdr3_aa: ASSIDGETQY; v_call: TRBV2; j_call: TRBJ2-5
cdr3_aa: SAGASYEQY; v_call: TRBV20-1; j_call: TRBJ2-7
cdr3_aa: ASSLGSGYTDTQY; v_call: TRBV7-8; j_call: TRBJ2-3
cdr3_aa: ASNQQGASYNEQF; v_call: TRBV5-1; j_call: TRBJ2-1
cdr3_aa: ASSLEGNGYT; v_call: TRBV11-2; j_call: TRBJ1-2
cdr3_aa: AWSAPPGRRF; v_call: TRBV30; j_call: TRBJ2-1
cdr3_aa: SAAGGAVNTEAF; v_call: TRBV20-1; j_call: TRBJ1-1
cdr3_aa: ASRGHLNTEAF; v_call: TRBV12-3/TRBV12-4; j_call: TRBJ1-1
cdr3_aa: ASGSTGGAGNTIY; v_call: TRBV11-2; j_call: TRBJ1-3
cdr3_aa: ASSYSSRGVSPLH; v_call: TRBV6-5; j_call: TRBJ1-6
cdr3_aa: ASSYSPDPKKNGYT; v_call: TRBV6-5; j_call: TRBJ1-2
cdr3_aa: ASSPQASYNEQF; v_call: TRBV18; j_call: TRBJ2-1
cdr3_aa: ASSLEGIRGGVGGYT; v_call: TRBV7-2; j_call: TRBJ1-2
cdr3_aa: ASSSPRGAGINQPQH; v_call: TRBV6-2/TRBV6-3; j_call: TRBJ1-5
cdr3_aa: ASSGTGGYTEAF; v_call: TRBV2; j_call: TRBJ1-1
cdr3_aa: ASSLGDRLTGELF; v_call: TRBV11-3; j_call: TRBJ2-2
cdr3_aa: ATSRDRGHIGTQY; v_call: TRBV15; j_call: TRBJ2-5
cdr3_aa: ASSPRGPNYGYT; v_call: TRBV12-3/TRBV12-4; j_call: TRBJ1-2